This TCR beta chain was found in a study of cytomegalovirus exposure and HLA in healthy donors. As regards this clone: Its specificity is unknown.

This PCR relied on a set of 60 Vbeta primers and 13 Jbeta primers. Sequenced by immunoSEQ multiplex PCR; TCRdb stores in-frame clones only, minus some. This sample has around 180,000 clones, with roughly 80% found just once. Points from the study as a whole: The study flagged about 160 TCR beta chains as cytomegalovirus-associated. Whilst most TCR sequences proved rare, a subset of public TCRs occurred across many donors.

The CDR3 runs 16 residues. Germline CDR1 is MNHEY and CDR2 is SVGAGI. J lost 5 bases, V lost 4 bases, and 8 bases had no gene match. This chain connects TRBV6-5 to TRBJ2-5; 12 bases map to TRBD2. The source material was PBMCs. The source is a male donor in good health and CMV-seronegative. The CDR3 nucleotides read TGTGCCAGCAGTTCCCAGACTAGCGGGAGAGGGGAGACCCAGTACTTC. Its translation is CASSSQTSGRGETQYF.